This passage covers 4 T cell receptor beta chains from one sample sequenced in a study of CD8 T cells in Susac syndrome. Reverse transcription of roughly 0.5 to 1 ug RNA used random hexamers. TCRdb re-analysed the immunoSEQ multiplex PCR reads in MiXCR, keeping a single row per CDR3 protein. The sample carries roughly 80,000 distinct CDR3 sequences, around 94% recorded once. The sequenced sample consisted of CD8+ T cells from PBMCs. All receptors come from a human donor in good health.

This clonotype has just one count. The rearrangement joins TRBV29-1 to TRBJ1-2; tentative D call: TRBD1 (5 bases). Per germline, CDR1 SQVTM and CDR2 ANQGSEA. Trimming pared 6 bases from V and 9 bases from J, leaving 20 bases between. CDR3 length: 13 residues. For the CDR3, the DNA is TGCAGCGTCACCGAGGGGCCTCTGGAGAGCTACACCTTC. Protein: CSVTEGPLESYTF.

The chain joins TRBV7-9 to TRBJ2-1; weak D call: TRBD1 (5 bases). Trimming cost V 4 bases and J 8 bases, with 21 bases left between them. This CDR3 has 16 residues. Per germline, CDR1 SEHNR and CDR2 FQNEAQ (reference sequence). The CDR3 spells CASSSREGITGDEQFF. The CDR3 region has the DNA TGTGCCAGCAGCTCCAGGGAAGGGATAACCGGCGATGAGCAGTTCTTC.

Only a few counts were recorded for this clonotype. The J gene is TRBJ1-1, the V gene TRBV12-3 or TRBV12-4, with D hard to call. V was pared by 1 base and J by 8 bases, with 5 bases between. The CDR3 is 11 amino acids. CDR3 in DNA: TGTGCCAGCAGTTTAGGGGCGGAAGCTTTCTTT. This codes for CASSLGAEAFF.

This chain links TRBV15 with TRBJ2-2; 7 bases map to TRBD1. From germline, CDR1 is LNHNV and CDR2 YYDKDF (reference sequence). The CDR3 is 16 residues long. V dropped 4 bases and J dropped 0; count of bases not matched to a gene: 5. In DNA, the CDR3 is TGTGCCACCAGCACCGCAGGGGGTTCGAACACCGGGGAGCTGTTTTTT. Translation: CATSTAGGSNTGELFF.